Detailed here is one T cell receptor beta chain. This study enrolled people aged about 18 to 100 from about two dozen US geographic areas. The sample belongs to a study of blood T cell repertoires in COVID-19. Original processing methods: How many nucleated cells were present was estimated from reference gene primer amplification. Produced via immunoSEQ multiplex PCR; TCRdb's table is partial and in-frame only. V and J calls and clone size come straight from that table; D and trimming were deduced from the DNA. Of more than 300,000 clones listed, roughly 90% are singletons. The CDR3 length is 14 residues. The germline V gene encodes CDR1 MNHEY and CDR2 SVGAGI. V lost 7 bases and J lost 7, with 19 bases in between.

Sample: PBMCs or T cells enriched from blood (not recorded which). V is TRBV6-5 and J is TRBJ1-1; D perhaps matches TRBD1 (6 bases). This receptor was obtained from a woman between 35 and 50 years old who had been exposed to COVID-19. CDR3: CASNSGTWASEAFF. CDR3 coding DNA: TGTGCCAGCAATTCCGGGACATGGGCGAGTGAAGCTTTCTTT.